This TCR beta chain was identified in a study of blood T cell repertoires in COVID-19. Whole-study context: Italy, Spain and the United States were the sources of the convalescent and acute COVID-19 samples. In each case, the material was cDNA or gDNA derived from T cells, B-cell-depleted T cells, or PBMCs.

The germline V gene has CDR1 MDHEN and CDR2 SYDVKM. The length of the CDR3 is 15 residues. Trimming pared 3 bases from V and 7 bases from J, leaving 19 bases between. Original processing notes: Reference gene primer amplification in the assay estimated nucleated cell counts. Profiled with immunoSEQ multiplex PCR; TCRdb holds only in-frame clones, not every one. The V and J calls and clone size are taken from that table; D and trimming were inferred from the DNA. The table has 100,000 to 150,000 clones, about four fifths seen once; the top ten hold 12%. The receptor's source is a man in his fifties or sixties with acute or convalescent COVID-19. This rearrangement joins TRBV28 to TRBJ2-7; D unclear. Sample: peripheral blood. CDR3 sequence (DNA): TGTGCCAGCAGTTTGATGGATAGCATCCCCTCTGAGCAGTACTTC. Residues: CASSLMDSIPSEQYF.